Listed here is a single TCR beta chain. Its antigen is not known. The data were taken from a study of cytomegalovirus exposure and HLA in healthy donors. Regarding the study as a whole: V- and J-gene trimming in TCR beta was tied to a missense DCLRE1C variant by an analysis performed later. In a later analysis, donors in an Asian-associated ancestry cluster reportedly had fewer N-insertions in productive TCRs than the cohort mean. Per a later analysis, 16,951 TCR beta sequences showed association with HLA alleles at 0.05 false discovery rate. Most CMV-associated TCR beta chains were later found to appear HLA-restricted.

Germline values: CDR1 MDHEN, CDR2 SYDVKM. The CDR3 length is 15 residues. V dropped 5 bases and J dropped 1 base, with 11 bases sitting between them. It was with 60 Vbeta and 13 Jbeta primers that the PCR ran. The method was immunoSEQ multiplex PCR; TCRdb's version includes in-frame clones alone and lacks a portion of them. This table has 100,000 to 130,000 clones, more than 70% appearing once. The TCR originated in a man aged 30-40 years in good health and CMV-seronegative. The V call is TRBV28, the J call TRBJ1-4, with a weak D call TRBD1 (6 bases). The sequenced material came from PBMCs. CDR3 bases: TGTGCCAGCAGTGATACAGGGCTAACTAATGAAAAACTGTTTTTT. Its protein product is CASSDTGLTNEKLFF. Based on the CDR3 plus reference TRBV28 and TRBJ1-4, the full variable domain is DVKVTQSSRYLVKRTGEKVFLECVQDMDHENMFWYRQDPGLGLRLIYFSYDVKMKEKGDIPEGYSVSREKKERFSLILESASTNQTSMYLCASSDTGLTNEKLFFGSGTQLSVL.